This TCR beta chain was retrieved from a study of T-cell memory formation after mild COVID-19. Overall study context: Largely, TCR clusters stayed within a single donor.

As to this clonotype: The antigen is undetermined.

Regarding the study as a whole: Contracting clones from day 15 to 85 showed balanced CD4/CD8; later expanders favored CD4+. Memory cells collected pre-infection included some clones that later responded, suggesting cross-reactive memory joined. Whether second-wave clones peaking at day 37 were SARS-CoV-2 specific went unconfirmed.

TCRdb re-derived calls from the 5' RACE reads in MiXCR, one entry per CDR3 protein. The sample has hundreds of thousands of distinct CDR3 sequences, 15% to 20% seen once. The clonotype comes from an adult woman who had mild COVID-19 (a few samples of this study predate the infection). Cell type and time point are not known. The material sequenced was PBMCs or a T cell subset sorted from them (not recorded which).

This CDR3 reads CASSGAGTGNEKLFF. As DNA, the CDR3 is TGTGCCAGCAGCGGGGCCGGGACGGGCAATGAAAAACTGTTTTTT. The chain recombines TRBV9 with TRBJ1-4, with D possibly being TRBD1 (5 bases). The CDR3 spans 15 residues. The V end was cut by 3 bases, the J end by 5 bases, with 14 bases between. Germline V gene sequence: CDR1 SGDLS, CDR2 YYNGEE. Full variable domain (rest looked up from reference TRBV9 and TRBJ1-4): DSGVTQTPKHLITATGQRVTLRCSPRSGDLSVYWYQQSLDQGLQFLIQYYNGEERAKGNILERFSAQQFPDLHSELNLSSLELGDSALYFCASSGAGTGNEKLFFGSGTQLSVL.